One sample yielded the 20 T cell receptor beta chains listed below, sequenced in a study of blood T cell repertoires in COVID-19. TCRdb keeps only in-frame clones here, not all; method: immunoSEQ multiplex PCR. Of approximately 150,000 clones listed, roughly 80% were seen once; the top ten hold under 5.5%. Sequenced material: peripheral blood. These receptors all stem from a human donor in a cohort sampled during active COVID-19.

The V call is TRBV28, the J call TRBJ1-1; 10 bases fit TRBD1. The CDR3 has 15 residues. V was clipped by 5 bases and J by 1 base; unmatched bases: 4. CDR1 is MDHEN and CDR2 is SYDVKM in the germline V gene. The chain's CDR3 is CASSPRTGGNTEAFF. The CDR3 nucleotides are TGTGCCAGCAGTCCCCGGACAGGGGGGAACACTGAAGCTTTCTTT.

The V call is TRBV23-1, the J call TRBJ1-1; D is ambiguous. TRBV23-1 is an ORF, with its function uncertain. Trimming removed 8 bases from V and 11 bases from J, with 12 bases in between. CDR3 length: 10 residues. The CDR3 is CASSLGDAFF. CDR3 nucleotide sequence: TGCGCCAGCTCCCTCGGAGACGCTTTCTTT.

This chain connects TRBV2 to TRBJ1-2; D perhaps matches TRBD1 (5 bases). V was shortened by 7 bases and J by 10 bases, with 19 bases between the two germline ends. The CDR3 covers 13 residues. CDR1 and CDR2 (germline): SNHLY, FYNNEI. Here the CDR3 DNA reads TGTGCCAGCACCCCGGGGGATGGTACCTACTACACCTTC. This gives the protein CASTPGDGTYYTF.

This chain uses TRBV6-5 with TRBJ1-1, with a tentative D call TRBD1 (6 bases). The germline V and J ends were trimmed by 7 bases and 4 bases, with 19 bases remaining between them. Looked up from germline, CDR1 is MNHEY and CDR2 is SVGAGI. The CDR3 is 15 residues long. The CDR3 DNA reads TGTGCCAGCACCAGCCGAGGGGGTTTAGCCACTGAAGCTTTCTTT. Protein product: CASTSRGGLATEAFF.

This chain uses TRBV7-2 with TRBJ2-3; possible D gene TRBD1, 5 bases. With 3 bases removed from V and 2 bases from J, the gap between germline ends came to 12 bases. Germline V gene data show CDR1 as SGHTA and CDR2 as FQGNSA. The CDR3 length is 15 residues. The CDR3: CASSLFSGNTDTQYF. The CDR3, as DNA: TGTGCCAGCAGCTTGTTCTCAGGGAACACAGATACGCAGTATTTT. Using reference TRBV7-2 and TRBJ2-3 for the parts outside the CDR3, the full variable domain is GAGVSQSPSNKVTEKGKDVELRCDPISGHTALYWYRQSLGQGLEFLIYFQGNSAPDKSGLPSDRFSAERTGGSVSTLTIQRTQQEDSAVYLCASSLFSGNTDTQYFGPGTRLTVL.

The gene calls are TRBV5-1 and TRBJ2-3; TRBD2 matches at 14 bases. The CDR3 sequence is 18 residues long. V shed 4 bases and J 1 base; nucleotides not matched to a gene: 8. Looked up from germline, CDR1 is SGHRS and CDR2 is YFSETQ. CDR3 region: CASSEGTSGSSGTDTQYF. In DNA, the CDR3 is TGCGCCAGCAGCGAAGGGACTAGCGGGAGCTCGGGCACAGATACGCAGTATTTT. Using reference TRBV5-1 and TRBJ2-3 for the parts outside the CDR3, the full variable domain is KAGVTQTPRYLIKTRGQQVTLSCSPISGHRSVSWYQQTPGQGLQFLFEYFSETQRNKGNFPGRFSGRQFSNSRSEMNVSTLELGDSALYLCASSEGTSGSSGTDTQYFGPGTRLTVL.

The chain is built from TRBV6-5 and TRBJ2-6; perhaps TRBD1 as D (5 bases). Trimming took 3 bases from V and 4 from J, leaving 10 bases between them. The CDR3 loop spans 15 amino acids. Germline CDR1 MNHEY, CDR2 SVGAGI. DNA for the CDR3: TGTGCCAGCAGTTATACAGGTACCGGGGCCAACGTCCTGACTTTC. Amino acid sequence: CASSYTGTGANVLTF.

This rearrangement joins TRBV28 to TRBJ1-5, with 8 bases identical to TRBD1. The CDR3 covers 16 residues. From germline, CDR1 is MDHEN and CDR2 SYDVKM. V lost 1 base, J lost 4 bases, and 6 bases stayed unmatched. CDR3 sequence: CASSLSHRGRNQPQHF. The CDR3 DNA follows: TGTGCCAGCAGTTTATCCCACAGGGGGAGGAATCAGCCCCAGCATTTT. The whole variable domain, remainder taken from reference TRBV28 and TRBJ1-5, is DVKVTQSSRYLVKRTGEKVFLECVQDMDHENMFWYRQDPGLGLRLIYFSYDVKMKEKGDIPEGYSVSREKKERFSLILESASTNQTSMYLCASSLSHRGRNQPQHFGDGTRLSIL.

This clone showed up just once. This chain uses TRBV16 with TRBJ2-6; D unclear. The CDR3 runs 18 residues. Per the germline V gene, CDR1 is KGHSY and CDR2 is FQNENV. V lost 1 base and J lost 2, with 15 bases in between. The CDR3, as DNA: TGTGCCAGCAGCCAATTAACCCCCATTAGCACTGGGGCCAACGTCCTGACTTTC. Protein product: CASSQLTPISTGANVLTF.

The rearrangement uses TRBV6-5 and TRBJ1-6, with D perhaps matching TRBD1 (5 bases). Trimming cost V 7 bases and J 8 bases, with 12 bases left between them. Looked up from germline, CDR1 is MNHEY and CDR2 is SVGAGI. The CDR3 sequence is 13 residues long. In DNA, the CDR3 is TGTGCCAGCACGCAGGGCCCGGATTCACCCCTCCACTTT. Protein product: CASTQGPDSPLHF.

The rearrangement uses TRBV19 and TRBJ1-5; no clear D. V was shortened by 3 bases and J by 0 bases, with 9 bases between the two germline ends. This CDR3 comprises 15 residues. Germline-derived CDR1 and CDR2 are LNHDA and SQIVND (reference sequence). CDR3 in DNA: TGTGCCAGTAGTATCCGGGGTAATAGCAATCAGCCCCAGCATTTT. Amino acids: CASSIRGNSNQPQHF.

The rearrangement links TRBV7-9 to TRBJ2-1; 8 positions match TRBD2. Trimming removed 1 base from V and 1 base from J; junction bases left unmatched: 9. Germline-derived CDR1 and CDR2 are SEHNR and FQNEAQ (reference sequence). The CDR3 totals 18 residues. CDR3 region: CASSLVRYSGGSYNEQFF. The CDR3 coding sequence is TGTGCCAGCAGCTTAGTGCGCTACAGCGGGGGTTCCTACAATGAGCAGTTCTTC.

The rearrangement links TRBV6-5 to TRBJ2-7, with D tentatively TRBD1 (6 bases). The CDR3 runs 15 residues. Germline lookup yields CDR1 MNHEY and CDR2 SVGAGI. The V gene lost 0 bases and the J gene lost 4 bases, with 13 bases spanning the gap. The CDR3 protein is CASSYSNPTGYEQYV. The CDR3 nucleotides read TGTGCCAGCAGTTACTCGAACCCGACAGGATACGAGCAGTACGTC.

The rearrangement uses TRBV20-1 and TRBJ1-1, with 8 bases matching TRBD1. V lost 3 bases, J lost 5 bases, and 14 bases stayed unmatched. The CDR3 sequence is 16 residues long. In germline, CDR1 is DFQATT, CDR2 SNEGSKA (reference sequence). The CDR3 is CSASGQGLMGKTEAFF. In DNA form, the CDR3 reads TGCAGTGCTAGTGGACAGGGATTGATGGGGAAAACTGAAGCTTTCTTT.

The CDR3 region is CASSREQGSYNEQFF. Written as DNA, the CDR3 is TGTGCCAGCAGCAGAGAACAGGGATCCTACAATGAGCAGTTCTTC. The V gene is TRBV5-5, the J gene TRBJ2-1, with D possibly being TRBD1 (6 bases). Per the germline V gene, CDR1 is SGHKS and CDR2 is YYEKEE (reference sequence). V was pared by 4 bases and J by 1 base, with 12 bases between. The CDR3 is made up of 15 amino acids.

This clone was counted once. V usage is TRBV18 and J usage is TRBJ1-1; 7 bases map to TRBD1. This CDR3 is 14 amino acids long. Germline V CDR1 and CDR2: KGHSH, LQKENI. With 8 bases clipped from V and 0 bases from J, the junction kept 6 bases outside the gene matches. The DNA of the CDR3 is TGTGCCAGCCGACGGGACAGCATGAACACTGAAGCTTTCTTT. This sequence encodes CASRRDSMNTEAFF.

Only one count was recorded for this clone. The V and J genes are TRBV6-5 and TRBJ2-7; D may be TRBD1 (6 bases). The CDR3 runs to 14 residues. V shed 4 bases and J shed 0 bases, with 10 bases lying between them. Germline assignment: CDR1 MNHEY and CDR2 SVGAGI. CDR3 sequence reads: CASSFSGASYEQYV. The CDR3, as DNA: TGTGCCAGCAGTTTCTCAGGGGCCTCCTACGAGCAGTACGTC.

The chain has TRBV4-2 and TRBJ2-5; tentatively, D is TRBD2 (6 bases). CDR1 is LGHNA and CDR2 is YNFKEQ in the germline V gene. CDR3 length: 16 residues. V gave up 3 bases and J gave up 5 bases, with 19 bases separating them. Here the CDR3 reads CASSHDLGGRGETQYF. The CDR3 bases are TGTGCCAGCAGCCACGACCTGGGGGGTCGAGGGGAGACCCAGTACTTC.

This clone showed up just a few times. This chain joins TRBV2 and TRBJ1-3; unclear D gene. The CDR3 has 15 residues. V gave up 4 bases and J gave up 2 bases, with 12 bases separating them. CDR1 and CDR2 from the germline V gene are SNHLY and FYNNEI. The CDR3, as DNA: TGTGCCAGCAGTGTCGGGAGGGCCCCTGGAAACACCATATATTTT. It is translated as CASSVGRAPGNTIYF.

The chain employs TRBV5-1 and TRBJ2-7, with 7 bases aligning to TRBD1. Germline assignment: CDR1 SGHRS and CDR2 YFSETQ. The CDR3 consists of 13 residues. V shed 3 bases and J 3 bases; nucleotides not matched to a gene: 3. CDR3 nucleotides: TGCGCCAGCAGCTCACAGGGGAGCTACGAGCAGTACTTC. This sequence encodes CASSSQGSYEQYF.